These 30 T cell receptor beta chains share one sample of origin, sequenced in a study of cytomegalovirus exposure and HLA in healthy donors. Both 60 Vbeta primers and 13 Jbeta primers went into the PCR. Here immunoSEQ multiplex PCR was the method, and the copy in TCRdb shows in-frame clones only, minus some. Here the sample table reports 50,000 or so clones. The source material was PBMCs. The source is a woman aged 18 to 35 in good health and CMV-seronegative.

The rearrangement joins TRBV6-5 to TRBJ1-1, with 7 bases identical to TRBD1. The J segment lost 8 bases and the V segment lost 6 bases, leaving 9 bases of the junction unmatched. Germline lookup yields CDR1 MNHEY and CDR2 SVGAGI. The CDR3 runs to 13 residues. The CDR3 loop reads CASSNRQGQEAFF. For the CDR3, the DNA is TGTGCCAGCAGCAACCGACAGGGCCAGGAAGCTTTCTTT.

The V gene is TRBV4-1, the J gene TRBJ1-5; D is unclear. Germline assignment: CDR1 MGHRA and CDR2 YSYEKL. The CDR3 sequence is 15 residues long. Trimming removed 0 bases from V and 3 bases from J, with 9 bases in between. DNA of the CDR3: TGCGCCAGCAGCCAAGATTCCACAGACAATCAGCCCCAGCATTTT. Encoded protein: CASSQDSTDNQPQHF.

The chain is built from TRBV9 and TRBJ2-7; a weak D match, TRBD1 (5 bases). The CDR3 has 15 residues. The V and J ends lost 3 bases and 3 bases respectively, with 16 bases between them. In germline, CDR1 is SGDLS, CDR2 YYNGEE. The CDR3 DNA is TGTGCCAGCAGCGCACAGTTGAAGGGGAACTACGAGCAGTACTTC. Amino acid sequence: CASSAQLKGNYEQYF.

The chain has TRBV7-8 and TRBJ1-2, with a weak D call TRBD1 (5 bases). Looked up from germline, CDR1 is SGHVS and CDR2 is FQNEAQ. The CDR3 is 15 residues long. With 1 base removed from V and 4 bases from J, the gap between germline ends came to 13 bases. The CDR3 region is CASSLDGRALYGYTF. The CDR3 DNA is TGTGCCAGCAGCTTAGATGGCAGGGCCCTCTATGGCTACACCTTC.

The rearrangement joins TRBV2 to TRBJ1-3; weak D call: TRBD1 (6 bases). The V gene lost 6 bases and the J gene lost 4 bases, with 13 bases spanning the gap. This CDR3 is 14 amino acids long. The germline V gene has CDR1 SNHLY and CDR2 FYNNEI. The CDR3 is CASRPQGPGNTIYF. The CDR3 DNA sequence: TGTGCCAGCAGGCCACAGGGTCCCGGAAACACCATATATTTT.

The chain's CDR3 is CATGQGGARGLSLFYGYTF. CDR3 coding DNA: TGTGCCACCGGCCAAGGGGGGGCGCGTGGTCTTAGCCTGTTCTATGGCTACACCTTC. J is TRBJ1-2 and V is TRBV15; possibly TRBD1 for D (6 bases). V lost 8 bases, J lost 4 bases, and 32 bases lay in between. CDR3 length: 19 amino acids. Germline lookup yields CDR1 LNHNV and CDR2 YYDKDF (reference sequence). Using reference TRBV15 and TRBJ1-2 for the parts outside the CDR3, the full variable domain is DAMVIQNPRYQVTQFGKPVTLSCSQTLNHNVMYWYQQKSSQAPKLLFHYYDKDFNNEADTPDNFQSRRPNTSFCFLDIRSPGLGDTAMYLCATGQGGARGLSLFYGYTFGSGTRLTVV.

J is TRBJ2-3 and V is TRBV9; tentatively, D is TRBD1 (6 bases). The CDR3 consists of 20 residues. Trimming shortened V by 2 bases and J by 5 bases, and 30 bases separated the two germline ends. Germline CDR1 reads SGDLS; CDR2 reads YYNGEE. The CDR3 protein is CASSVGPDRRRKTPQDTQYF. CDR3 in DNA: TGTGCCAGCAGCGTTGGGCCCGACAGGAGGAGGAAGACTCCCCAAGATACGCAGTATTTT.

The chain has TRBV9 and TRBJ2-2, with TRBD2 matching 8 bases. V was pared by 3 bases and J by 6 bases, with 7 bases of the junction left unmatched. The germline CDR1 and CDR2 sequences are SGDLS and YYNGEE. This CDR3 contains 15 residues. The CDR3 region has the DNA TGTGCCAGCAGCGGAATAGCGGGATGGGCCGGGGAGCTGTTTTTT. It translates to CASSGIAGWAGELFF.

The chain combines TRBV6-5 with TRBJ2-5; D might be TRBD1 (5 bases). V lost 2 bases and J 5 bases, leaving 18 bases between the germline ends. CDR3 length equals 16 residues. Germline-derived CDR1 and CDR2 are MNHEY and SVGAGI. The CDR3 DNA sequence: TGTGCCAGCAGTTACGACCGAGGCCGCCCAGGGGAGACCCAGTACTTC. Translated: CASSYDRGRPGETQYF.

The genes are TRBV28 and TRBJ1-1, with D tentatively TRBD1 (6 bases). The CDR3 is made up of 16 amino acids. The V end was cut by 6 bases, the J end by 4 bases, with 21 bases between. CDR1 and CDR2 from the germline V gene are MDHEN and SYDVKM. CDR3 nucleotide sequence: TGTGCCAGCAGCTCTCCGTACGGACAGCCACTCACTGAAGCTTTCTTT. It translates to CASSSPYGQPLTEAFF.

The V and J genes are TRBV5-1 and TRBJ2-2, with D maybe TRBD1 (6 bases). Trimming stripped 3 bases from V and 4 bases from J, with 10 bases between. Germline CDR1 reads SGHRS; CDR2 reads YFSETQ. This CDR3 has 14 amino acids. The CDR3 loop reads CASSWGQSTGELFF. The CDR3 coding sequence is TGCGCCAGCAGCTGGGGACAATCCACCGGGGAGCTGTTTTTT. The whole variable domain, remainder taken from reference TRBV5-1 and TRBJ2-2, is KAGVTQTPRYLIKTRGQQVTLSCSPISGHRSVSWYQQTPGQGLQFLFEYFSETQRNKGNFPGRFSGRQFSNSRSEMNVSTLELGDSALYLCASSWGQSTGELFFGEGSRLTVL.

The chain carries TRBV2 and TRBJ2-3; TRBD2 might be the D (5 bases). Germline V gene lookup returns CDR1 SNHLY and CDR2 FYNNEI. V lost 7 bases, J lost 6 bases, and 11 bases lay in between. The CDR3 length is 12 residues. DNA for the CDR3: TGTGCCAGCAATCCCTCGGGGGATACGCAGTATTTT. It is translated as CASNPSGDTQYF.

CDR3 nucleotides: TGTGCCAGCAGTTTGGGGGACAGGGGCTACGAGCAGTACTTC. Residues: CASSLGDRGYEQYF. The J gene is TRBJ2-7, the V gene TRBV28, with 10 bases identical to TRBD1. The CDR3 contains 14 residues. After removal of 3 bases from V and 3 bases from J, the junction contained 2 bases not matched to a gene. Looked up from germline, CDR1 is MDHEN and CDR2 is SYDVKM.

The chain employs TRBV4-1 and TRBJ2-1, with no clear D. Germline V CDR1 and CDR2: MGHRA, YSYEKL. This CDR3 has 13 residues. The V end was cut by 1 base, the J end by 3 bases, with 4 bases between. Here the CDR3 DNA reads TGCGCCAGCAGCCAAGTACACTACAATGAGCAGTTCTTC. Its protein product is CASSQVHYNEQFF.

The chain recombines TRBV4-1 with TRBJ1-1; perhaps TRBD1 as D (5 bases). The V gene's germline CDR1 is MGHRA and CDR2 YSYEKL. The CDR3 is 13 amino acids. Trimming removed 6 bases from V and 1 base from J, with 9 bases in between. The CDR3 protein is CASRETGNTEAFF. The CDR3 bases are TGCGCCAGCAGGGAAACAGGGAACACTGAAGCTTTCTTT.

Its frequency marks this clone as medium-sized. The chain uses TRBV6-1 and TRBJ2-1; D might be TRBD2 (5 bases). V was trimmed by 2 bases and J by 7 bases, leaving 18 bases between them. The CDR3 extends over 16 amino acids. Germline values: CDR1 MNHNS, CDR2 SASEGT. The CDR3 loop reads CASSESMAGGGNEQFF. Here the CDR3 DNA reads TGTGCCAGCAGTGAATCGATGGCCGGCGGAGGAAATGAGCAGTTCTTC.

V gene TRBV6-1 combines with J gene TRBJ1-2, with 8 nucleotides matching TRBD1. J gave up 7 bases and V 3 bases, and 4 bases lay outside the gene matches. Germline V CDR1 and CDR2: MNHNS, SASEGT. This CDR3 is 13 amino acids long. The DNA for the CDR3 is TGTGCCAGCAGTGATCGGACAGGGAGTGGCTACACCTTC. Residues: CASSDRTGSGYTF.

CDR3 nucleotide sequence: TGTGCCAGCAGTACCGGGACAGGGTTTAGGAATGAGCAGTTCTTC. It is translated as CASSTGTGFRNEQFF. This chain connects TRBV27 to TRBJ2-1; 9 nucleotides agree with TRBD1. The CDR3 contains 15 residues. The ends lost 5 bases at V and 7 bases at J; junction bases unmatched: 9. Germline loops: CDR1 MNHEY, CDR2 SMNVEV (reference sequence).

V and J are TRBV25-1 and TRBJ2-3, with D perhaps TRBD2 (5 bases). Germline loops: CDR1 MGHDK, CDR2 SYGVNS. Trimming took off 6 bases at V and 5 bases at J, with 12 bases between the two ends. This CDR3 has 13 amino acids. The CDR3: CASRSIGGDTQYF. For the CDR3, the DNA is TGTGCCAGCAGGTCAATCGGAGGAGATACGCAGTATTTT.

V usage is TRBV28 and J usage is TRBJ2-7; 7 bases align to TRBD2. Looked up from germline, CDR1 is MDHEN and CDR2 is SYDVKM. Trimming at V came to 2 bases and at J to 6 bases, leaving 13 bases not matched to a gene. The CDR3 is 16 amino acids. The CDR3 nucleotides are TGTGCCAGCAGTTTAGTTTTCGCGGGGGAGGATGGCGAGCAGTACTTC. It specifies CASSLVFAGEDGEQYF.

V is TRBV10-1 and J is TRBJ1-1; D not resolved. The CDR3 is 13 residues long. CDR1 is WNHNN and CDR2 is SYGVQD in the germline V gene (reference sequence). The germline V and J ends were trimmed by 7 bases and 1 base, with 10 bases remaining between them. The CDR3: CASKLHSNTEAFF. In nucleotides, the CDR3 is TGCGCCAGCAAGTTGCACTCGAACACTGAAGCTTTCTTT.

This chain's CDR3 is CASSQRGLADTDTQYF. The CDR3 nucleotides are TGTGCCAGCAGCCAGCGCGGACTAGCGGACACAGATACGCAGTATTTT. This chain links TRBV7-3 with TRBJ2-3, with 10 bases identical to TRBD2. The CDR3 sequence is 16 residues long. The germline CDR1 and CDR2 sequences are SGHTA and FQGTGA. V lost 5 bases, J lost 2 bases, and 7 bases stayed unmatched. The whole variable domain, filled in from reference TRBV7-3 and TRBJ2-3, reads GAGVSQTPSNKVTEKGKYVELRCDPISGHTALYWYRQSLGQGPEFLIYFQGTGAADDSGLPNDRFFAVRPEGSVSTLKIQRTERGDSAVYLCASSQRGLADTDTQYFGPGTRLTVL.

This rearrangement joins TRBV30 to TRBJ1-1; D not resolved. Trimming took 0 bases from V and 2 from J, leaving 10 bases between them. CDR3 length: 14 amino acids. Germline lookup yields CDR1 GTSNPN and CDR2 SVGIG (reference sequence). The CDR3 sequence is CAWSVMGGNTEAFF. The CDR3 DNA is TGTGCCTGGAGTGTAATGGGAGGTAACACTGAAGCTTTCTTT.

The V gene is TRBV7-7, the J gene TRBJ2-3; the D is unclear. The germline V gene has CDR1 SSHAT and CDR2 FNYEAQ (reference sequence). The CDR3 spans 14 residues. Trimming removed 5 bases at V and 0 bases at J, with 9 bases between. CDR3 sequence reads: CASSPGGSTDTQYF. The CDR3, as DNA: TGTGCCAGCAGCCCGGGTGGCAGCACAGATACGCAGTATTTT.

This chain links TRBV2 with TRBJ2-7; 9 nucleotides agree with TRBD1. J was trimmed by 3 bases and V by 7 bases; bases with no gene match: 10. Germline loops: CDR1 SNHLY, CDR2 FYNNEI. The CDR3 has 15 amino acids. CDR3 bases: TGTGCCAGCAAAAAGAACCGGGACAGGGACTACGAGCAGTACTTC. It codes for CASKKNRDRDYEQYF. The entire variable domain, with the rest obtained from reference TRBV2 and TRBJ2-7, is as follows: EPEVTQTPSHQVTQMGQEVILRCVPISNHLYFYWYRQILGQKVEFLVSFYNNEISEKSEIFDDQFSVERPDGSNFTLKIRSTKLEDSAMYFCASKKNRDRDYEQYFGPGTRLTVT.

The gene calls are TRBV6-6 and TRBJ2-5; no reliable D call. The CDR3 has 10 residues. Germline V gives CDR1 MNHNY, CDR2 SVGAGI (reference sequence). Deletions cut 8 bases from V and 6 bases from J, with 7 bases between. The CDR3 sequence is CASGRKTQYF. DNA for the CDR3: TGTGCCAGCGGCCGAAAGACCCAGTACTTC.

The chain carries TRBV10-3 and TRBJ2-7, with a weak D call TRBD2 (5 bases). CDR1 and CDR2 (germline): ENHRY, SYGVKD. Between the trimmed V and J ends, which lost 3 bases and 2 bases, there was a span of 20 bases. The length of the CDR3 is 17 residues. CDR3 DNA sequence: TGTGCCATCAGTGAACGCCCATCCTCTGGACTCACCTACGAGCAGTACTTC. Protein product: CAISERPSSGLTYEQYF.

J is TRBJ2-7 and V is TRBV18; 7 bases match TRBD1. The CDR3 spans 16 residues. V lost 5 bases to trimming and J lost 2 bases; unmatched junction nucleotides: 12. Per germline, CDR1 KGHSH and CDR2 LQKENI. CDR3 loop: CASSNLDRFRPYEQYF. The CDR3 DNA reads TGTGCCAGCTCAAACCTGGACAGGTTTCGCCCCTACGAGCAGTACTTC.

J is TRBJ2-2 and V is TRBV6-5, with D possibly TRBD2 on 5 matching bases. V was trimmed by 1 base and J by 5 bases, leaving 11 bases between them. This CDR3 is built from 15 residues. Looked up from germline, CDR1 is MNHEY and CDR2 is SVGAGI. This chain's CDR3 is CASSYFGERTGELFF. In DNA, the CDR3 is TGTGCCAGCAGTTACTTCGGGGAGAGAACCGGGGAGCTGTTTTTT.

The J gene is TRBJ1-3, the V gene TRBV7-6; 7 bases match TRBD1. The J segment lost 2 bases and the V segment lost 2 bases, leaving 12 bases of the junction unmatched. There are 18 residues in the CDR3. Germline loops: CDR1 SGHVS, CDR2 FNYEAQ. The CDR3 region has the DNA TGTGCCAGCAGCTTATCCCCGGTCCGGGGACAGCCTGGAAACACCATATATTTT. This codes for CASSLSPVRGQPGNTIYF.